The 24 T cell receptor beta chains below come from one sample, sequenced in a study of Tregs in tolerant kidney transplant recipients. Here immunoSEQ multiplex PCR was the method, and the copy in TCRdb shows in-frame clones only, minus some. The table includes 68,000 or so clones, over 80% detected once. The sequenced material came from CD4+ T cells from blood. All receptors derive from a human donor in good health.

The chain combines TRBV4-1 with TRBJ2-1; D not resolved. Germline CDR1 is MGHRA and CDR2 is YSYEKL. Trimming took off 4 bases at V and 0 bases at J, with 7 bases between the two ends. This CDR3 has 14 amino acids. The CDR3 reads CASSPGGSYNEQFF. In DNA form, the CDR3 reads TGCGCCAGCAGCCCGGGCGGCTCCTACAATGAGCAGTTCTTC.

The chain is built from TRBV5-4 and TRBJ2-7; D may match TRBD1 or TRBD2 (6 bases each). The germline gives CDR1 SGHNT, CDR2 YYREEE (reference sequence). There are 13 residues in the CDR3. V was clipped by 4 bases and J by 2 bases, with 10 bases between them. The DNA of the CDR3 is TGTGCCAGCAGCGCGGGACAAGCCTACGAGCAGTACTTC. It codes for CASSAGQAYEQYF.

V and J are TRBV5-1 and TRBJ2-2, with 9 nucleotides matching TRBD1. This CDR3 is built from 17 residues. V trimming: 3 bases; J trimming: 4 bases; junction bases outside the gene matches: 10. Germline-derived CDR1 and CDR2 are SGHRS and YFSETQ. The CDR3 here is CASSSRPVQGATGELFF. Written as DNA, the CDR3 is TGCGCCAGCAGCTCCCGTCCCGTACAGGGGGCCACCGGGGAGCTGTTTTTT.

Written as DNA, the CDR3 is TGTGCCAGCAGCTTAGGTCGACAGGGGAGCTCTGGAAACACCATATATTTT. This translates into CASSLGRQGSSGNTIYF. The chain uses TRBV7-6 and TRBJ1-3; TRBD1 aligns across 8 bases. Trimming cost V 1 base and J 0 bases; bases outside gene matches: 5. Germline lookup yields CDR1 SGHVS and CDR2 FNYEAQ. The CDR3 runs to 17 residues.

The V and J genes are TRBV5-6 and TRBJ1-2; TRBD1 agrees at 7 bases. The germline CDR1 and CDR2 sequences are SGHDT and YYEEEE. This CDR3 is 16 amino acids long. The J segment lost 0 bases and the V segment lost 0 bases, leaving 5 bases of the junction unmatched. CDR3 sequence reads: CASSLGGTASNYGYTF. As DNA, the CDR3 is TGTGCCAGCAGCTTGGGGGGGACAGCCTCTAACTATGGCTACACCTTC.

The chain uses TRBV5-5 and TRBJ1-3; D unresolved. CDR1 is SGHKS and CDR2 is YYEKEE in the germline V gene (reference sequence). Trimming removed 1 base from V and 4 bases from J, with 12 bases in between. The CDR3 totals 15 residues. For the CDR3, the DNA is TGTGCCAGCAGCTTGTATCGACCTCAAGGAAACACCATATATTTT. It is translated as CASSLYRPQGNTIYF.

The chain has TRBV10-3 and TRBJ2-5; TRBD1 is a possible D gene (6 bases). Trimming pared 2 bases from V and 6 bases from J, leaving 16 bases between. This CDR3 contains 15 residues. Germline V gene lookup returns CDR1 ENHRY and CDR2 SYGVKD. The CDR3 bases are TGTGCCATCAGTGAGGGCAAGACAGGCGAAAAGACCCAGTACTTC. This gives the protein CAISEGKTGEKTQYF.

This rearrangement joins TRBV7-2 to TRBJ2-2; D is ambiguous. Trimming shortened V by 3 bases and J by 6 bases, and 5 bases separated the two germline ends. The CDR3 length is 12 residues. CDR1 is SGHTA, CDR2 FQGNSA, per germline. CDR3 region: CASSFFAGELFF. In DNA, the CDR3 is TGTGCCAGCAGCTTCTTCGCCGGGGAGCTGTTTTTT.

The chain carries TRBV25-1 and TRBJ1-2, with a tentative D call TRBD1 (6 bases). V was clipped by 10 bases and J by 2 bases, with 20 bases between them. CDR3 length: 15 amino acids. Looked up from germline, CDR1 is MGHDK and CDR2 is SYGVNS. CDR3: CATRTGPFPNYGYTF. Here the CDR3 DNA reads TGTGCCACCAGAACAGGGCCATTCCCCAACTATGGCTACACCTTC.

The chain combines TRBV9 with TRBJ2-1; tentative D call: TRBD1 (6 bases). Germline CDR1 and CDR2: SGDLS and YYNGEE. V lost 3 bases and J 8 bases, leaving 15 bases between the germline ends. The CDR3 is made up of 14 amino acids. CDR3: CASSANRVTDEQFF. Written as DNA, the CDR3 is TGTGCCAGCAGCGCCAACAGGGTAACCGATGAGCAGTTCTTC. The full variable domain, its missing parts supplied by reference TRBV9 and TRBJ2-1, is DSGVTQTPKHLITATGQRVTLRCSPRSGDLSVYWYQQSLDQGLQFLIQYYNGEERAKGNILERFSAQQFPDLHSELNLSSLELGDSALYFCASSANRVTDEQFFGPGTRLTVL.

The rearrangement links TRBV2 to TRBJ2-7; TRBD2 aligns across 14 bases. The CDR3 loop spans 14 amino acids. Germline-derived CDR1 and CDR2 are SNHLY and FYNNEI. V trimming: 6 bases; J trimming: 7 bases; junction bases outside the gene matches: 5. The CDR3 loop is CASRGLAGENEQYF. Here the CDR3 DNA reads TGTGCCAGCAGGGGACTAGCGGGAGAAAATGAGCAGTACTTC.

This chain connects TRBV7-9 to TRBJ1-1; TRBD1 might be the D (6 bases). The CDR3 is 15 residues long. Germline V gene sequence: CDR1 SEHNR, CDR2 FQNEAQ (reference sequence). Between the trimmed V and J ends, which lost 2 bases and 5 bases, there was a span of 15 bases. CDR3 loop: CASSLFRGRRTEAFF. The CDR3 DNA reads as TGTGCCAGCAGCTTATTCAGGGGTCGCCGGACTGAAGCTTTCTTT. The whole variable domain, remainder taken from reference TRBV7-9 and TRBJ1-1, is DTGVSQNPRHKITKRGQNVTFRCDPISEHNRLYWYRQTLGQGPEFLTYFQNEAQLEKSRLLSDRFSAERPKGSFSTLEIQRTEQGDSAMYLCASSLFRGRRTEAFFGQGTRLTVV.

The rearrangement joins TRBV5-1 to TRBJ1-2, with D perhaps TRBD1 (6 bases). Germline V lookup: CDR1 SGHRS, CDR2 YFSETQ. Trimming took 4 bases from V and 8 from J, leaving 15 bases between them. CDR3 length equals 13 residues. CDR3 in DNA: TGCGCCAGCAGCGCCGACAGGACTGGGGGCTACACCTTC. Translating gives CASSADRTGGYTF.

CDR3 nucleotides: TGTGCCAGCAGCTTTGGAGAAAATAATGAAAAACTGTTTTTT. It specifies CASSFGENNEKLFF. The gene calls are TRBV11-2 and TRBJ1-4, with unresolved D. The CDR3 loop spans 14 amino acids. Per the germline V gene, CDR1 is SGHAT and CDR2 is FQNNGV. V was clipped by 3 bases and J by 4 bases, with 9 bases between them.

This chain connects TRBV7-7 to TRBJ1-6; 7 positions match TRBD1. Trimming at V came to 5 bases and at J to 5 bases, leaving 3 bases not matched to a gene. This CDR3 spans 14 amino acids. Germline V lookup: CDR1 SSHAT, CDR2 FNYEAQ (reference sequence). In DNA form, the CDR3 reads TGTGCCAGCAGCGCGGGACAGAATAATTCACCCCTCCACTTT. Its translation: CASSAGQNNSPLHF. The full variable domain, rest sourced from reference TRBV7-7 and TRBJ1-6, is GAGVSQSPRYKVTKRGQDVTLRCDPISSHATLYWYQQALGQGPEFLTYFNYEAQPDKSGLPSDRFSAERPEGSISTLTIQRTEQRDSAMYRCASSAGQNNSPLHFGNGTRLTVT.

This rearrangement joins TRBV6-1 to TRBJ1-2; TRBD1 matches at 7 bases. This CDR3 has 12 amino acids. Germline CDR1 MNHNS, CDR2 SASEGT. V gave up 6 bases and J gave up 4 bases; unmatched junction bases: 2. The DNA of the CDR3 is TGTGCCAGCAGCAGGGGGGCCTATGGCTACACCTTC. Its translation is CASSRGAYGYTF.

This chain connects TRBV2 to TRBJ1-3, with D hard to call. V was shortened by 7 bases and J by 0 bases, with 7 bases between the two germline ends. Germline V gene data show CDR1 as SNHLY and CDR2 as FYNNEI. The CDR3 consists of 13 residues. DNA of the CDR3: TGTGCCAGCAATGGAAACTCTGGAAACACCATATATTTT. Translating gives CASNGNSGNTIYF.

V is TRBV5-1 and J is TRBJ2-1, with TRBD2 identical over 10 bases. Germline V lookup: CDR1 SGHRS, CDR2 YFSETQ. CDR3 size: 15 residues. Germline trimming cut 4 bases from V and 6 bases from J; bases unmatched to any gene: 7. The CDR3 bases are TGCGCCAGCAGCACGGGACTAGCGCCCGCCAATGAGCAGTTCTTC. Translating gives CASSTGLAPANEQFF. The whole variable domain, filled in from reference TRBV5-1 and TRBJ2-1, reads KAGVTQTPRYLIKTRGQQVTLSCSPISGHRSVSWYQQTPGQGLQFLFEYFSETQRNKGNFPGRFSGRQFSNSRSEMNVSTLELGDSALYLCASSTGLAPANEQFFGPGTRLTVL.

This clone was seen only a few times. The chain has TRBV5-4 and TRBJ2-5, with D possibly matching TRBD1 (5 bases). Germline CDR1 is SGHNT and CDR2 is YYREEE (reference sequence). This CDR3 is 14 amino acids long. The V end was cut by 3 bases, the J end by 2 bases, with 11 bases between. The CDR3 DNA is TGTGCCAGCAGCTCCGACAGTAGACAAGAGACCCAGTACTTC. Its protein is CASSSDSRQETQYF. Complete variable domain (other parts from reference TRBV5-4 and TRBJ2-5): ETGVTQSPTHLIKTRGQQVTLRCSSQSGHNTVSWYQQALGQGPQFIFQYYREEENGRGNFPPRFSGLQFPNYSSELNVNALELDDSALYLCASSSDSRQETQYFGPGTRLLVL.

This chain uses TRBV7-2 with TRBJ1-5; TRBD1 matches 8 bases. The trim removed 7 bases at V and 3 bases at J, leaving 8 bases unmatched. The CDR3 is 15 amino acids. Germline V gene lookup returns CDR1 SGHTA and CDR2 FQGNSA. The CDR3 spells CASNSPDRDNQPQHF. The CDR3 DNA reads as TGTGCCAGCAACTCACCGGACAGGGACAATCAGCCCCAGCATTTT.

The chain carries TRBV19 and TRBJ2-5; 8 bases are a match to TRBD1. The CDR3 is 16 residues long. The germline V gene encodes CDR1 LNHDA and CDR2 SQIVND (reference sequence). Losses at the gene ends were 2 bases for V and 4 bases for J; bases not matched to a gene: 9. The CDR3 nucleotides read TGTGCCAGTAGTATAATGGGACAGGCACTCCCAGAGACCCAGTACTTC. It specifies CASSIMGQALPETQYF.

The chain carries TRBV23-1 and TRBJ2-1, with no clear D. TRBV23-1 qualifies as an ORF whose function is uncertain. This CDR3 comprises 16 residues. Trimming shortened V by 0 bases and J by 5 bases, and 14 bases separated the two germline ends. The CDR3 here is CASSQSRPMPHNEQFF. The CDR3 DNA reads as TGCGCCAGCAGTCAATCGCGGCCTATGCCCCACAATGAGCAGTTCTTC.

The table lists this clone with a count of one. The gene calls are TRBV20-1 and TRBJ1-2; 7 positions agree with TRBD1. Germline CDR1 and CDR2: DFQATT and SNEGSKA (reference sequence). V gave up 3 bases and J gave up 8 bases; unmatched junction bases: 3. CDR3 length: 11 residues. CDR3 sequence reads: CSASGGGGYTF. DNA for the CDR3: TGCAGTGCTAGTGGAGGGGGCGGCTACACCTTC.

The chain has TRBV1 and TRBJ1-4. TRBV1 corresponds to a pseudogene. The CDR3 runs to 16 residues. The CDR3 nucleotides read TGCACCAGCAGCCAAGGTCGCCCTCTCCTTGGGGAAAAACTGTTTTTT. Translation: CTSSQGRPLLGEKLFF.